This TCR beta chain was sequenced for a study of regulatory T cells in long-lasting Graves disease. Documented time point: persistent/refractory GD, antithyroid drugs over 5 years with positive TRAb. The authors made the TCR library using RNA they extracted from PBMCs. The patients were enrolled through endocrinology in Xi'an, China. The authors built TCR beta libraries using iRepertoire HTBI primers and Arm-PCR of CDR3 regions. TCRdb re-called the multiplex PCR reads through MiXCR, storing one row per CDR3 protein. The data hold 300,000 to 400,000 distinct CDR3 sequences, with roughly a fifth observed a single time. CDR3 length: 16 residues. With V trimmed by 2 bases and J by 4 bases, 3 bases remained unmatched. Germline CDR1 reads SGHDT; CDR2 reads YYEEEE.

The rearrangement uses TRBV5-6 and TRBJ2-2; 12 nucleotides align to TRBD2. Sequenced here: peripheral blood mononuclear cells (PBMCs), sampled when the disease was refractory, from a patient treated with antithyroid drugs. This TCR was recovered from a female donor with Graves disease. The CDR3 here is CASSLGLAGTTGELFF. DNA of the CDR3: TGTGCCAGCAGCTTAGGACTAGCGGGGACCACCGGGGAGCTGTTTTTT.